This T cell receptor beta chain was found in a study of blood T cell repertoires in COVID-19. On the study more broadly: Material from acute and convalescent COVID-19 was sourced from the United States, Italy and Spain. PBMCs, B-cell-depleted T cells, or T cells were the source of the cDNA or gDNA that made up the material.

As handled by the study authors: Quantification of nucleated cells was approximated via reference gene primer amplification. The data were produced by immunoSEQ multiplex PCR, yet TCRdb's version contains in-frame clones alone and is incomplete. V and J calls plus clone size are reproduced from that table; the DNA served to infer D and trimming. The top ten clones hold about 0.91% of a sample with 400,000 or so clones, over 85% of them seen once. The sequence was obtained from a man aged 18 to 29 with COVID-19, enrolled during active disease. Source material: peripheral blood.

The CDR3 loop is CASSATAGGPSEQYF. DNA for the CDR3: TGTGCCAGCAGCGCTACAGCGGGAGGGCCTAGTGAGCAGTACTTC. The V and J genes are TRBV9 and TRBJ2-7; 10 positions match TRBD2. The CDR3 sequence is 15 residues long. From germline, CDR1 is SGDLS and CDR2 YYNGEE. Trimming removed 3 bases from V and 7 bases from J; junction bases left unmatched: 10.